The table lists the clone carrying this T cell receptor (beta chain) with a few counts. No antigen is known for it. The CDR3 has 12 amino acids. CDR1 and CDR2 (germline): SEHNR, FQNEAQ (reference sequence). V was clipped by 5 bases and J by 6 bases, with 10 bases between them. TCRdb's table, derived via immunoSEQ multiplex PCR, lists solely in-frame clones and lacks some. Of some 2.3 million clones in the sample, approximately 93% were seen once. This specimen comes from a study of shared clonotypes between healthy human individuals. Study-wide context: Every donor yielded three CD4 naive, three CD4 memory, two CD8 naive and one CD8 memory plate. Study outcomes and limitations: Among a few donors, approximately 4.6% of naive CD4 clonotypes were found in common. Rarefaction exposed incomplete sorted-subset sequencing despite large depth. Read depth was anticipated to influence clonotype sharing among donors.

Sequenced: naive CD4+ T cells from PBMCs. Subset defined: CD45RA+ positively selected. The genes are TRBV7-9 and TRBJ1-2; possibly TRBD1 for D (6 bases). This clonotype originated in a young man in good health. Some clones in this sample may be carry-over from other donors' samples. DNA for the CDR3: TGTGCCAGCAGCCCAGGGACACATGGCTACACCTTC. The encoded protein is CASSPGTHGYTF.